A selection of T cell receptor beta chains follows, all from one sample in a study of blood T cell repertoires in COVID-19. Sequencing used immunoSEQ multiplex PCR; TCRdb keeps in-frame clones, though not all of them. The table lists more than 70,000 clones, roughly 90% of them singletons, with around 3% in the top ten. Source material: peripheral blood. The receptors derive from a woman between 50 and 59 years old with active or convalescent COVID-19. Each CDR3 is given with its conserved first and last residue. D genes are given only for firm matches. Expanded clones get a size class; other rows say once, few or many, or leave the size out.

abundance	j_gene	d_gene	v_gene	CDR3nt	CDR3aa
-	TRBJ2-5	-	TRBV2	TGTGCCAGCAGGTCCCCCGGTCAGACCCAGTACTTC	CASRSPGQTQYF
-	TRBJ2-5	-	TRBV7-6	TGTGCCAGCAGCTCGAGGCCCCAAGAGACCCAGTACTTC	CASSSRPQETQYF
-	TRBJ2-1	-	TRBV7-6	TGTGCCAGCAGCTTAGGCCCTAGCTTCGATGAGCAGTTCTTC	CASSLGPSFDEQFF
-	TRBJ2-7	-	TRBV12-3/TRBV12-4	TGTGCCAGCAGTTTAGGGAGCGAGCAGTACTTC	CASSLGSEQYF
-	TRBJ2-7	TRBD2	TRBV27	TGTGCCAGCAGTCTGGGGGGGGACTACGAGCAGTACTTC	CASSLGGDYEQYF
-	TRBJ2-1	-	TRBV5-8	TGTGCCAGCAGCCTTTATGAGCAGTTCTTC	CASSLYEQFF
-	TRBJ1-1	-	TRBV5-1	TGCGCCAGCAGCTTGGACGGGGCGGGGTACACTGAAGCTTTCTTT	CASSLDGAGYTEAFF
few	TRBJ2-1	TRBD2	TRBV30	TGTGCCTGGAGTGCGCTAGCGGGGAGATACAATGAGCAGTTCTTC	CAWSALAGRYNEQFF
-	TRBJ1-5	-	TRBV7-3	TGTGCCAGCAGCTTAACCACGGATCAGCCCCAGCATTTT	CASSLTTDQPQHF
once	TRBJ2-5	TRBD1	TRBV27	TGTGCCAGCAGCCAAGACAGGGGATGGGAGACCCAGTACTTC	CASSQDRGWETQYF
-	TRBJ1-1	-	TRBV7-2	TGTGCCAGCAGCTTAGGGGAGGGCACTGAAGCTTTCTTT	CASSLGEGTEAFF
-	TRBJ1-5	TRBD1	TRBV18	TGTGCCAGCTCACATTCGGACAGGGCTGCCAATCAGCCCCAGCATTTT	CASSHSDRAANQPQHF
-	TRBJ1-2	TRBD1	TRBV4-3	TGCGCCAGCAGCCAAGGGGACAGGGGGTCTCAAGGCTACACCTTC	CASSQGDRGSQGYTF
many	TRBJ2-7	TRBD1	TRBV5-1	TGCGCCAGCAGCGTGGACAGGACCTACGAGCAGTACTTC	CASSVDRTYEQYF
few	TRBJ2-5	-	TRBV10-3	TGTGCCATCAGTTATCAAGAGACCCAGTACTTC	CAISYQETQYF
once	TRBJ2-5	TRBD2	TRBV7-2	TGTGCCAGCATGCGAGCGGGGATGGCAGAGACCCAGTACTTC	CASMRAGMAETQYF
few	TRBJ2-7	TRBD2	TRBV5-1	TGCGCCAGCTCTACTAGCGGGGGAGTCTTATCCGCCGAGCAGTACTTC	CASSTSGGVLSAEQYF
-	TRBJ2-7	-	TRBV6-6	TGTGCCAGCAGTTACTCGGCAGGGATCTACGAGCAGTACTTC	CASSYSAGIYEQYF
few	TRBJ2-5	TRBD2	TRBV30	TGTGCCTGGATGTTTGGCGGGGGTGGGGTCGGGACCCAGTACTTC	CAWMFGGGGVGTQYF
-	TRBJ1-1	-	TRBV5-1	TGCGCCAGCAACAAAGCAGGGTCGCGTAACACTGAAGCTTTCTTT	CASNKAGSRNTEAFF
-	TRBJ2-1	TRBD2	TRBV3-1/TRBV3-2	TGTGCCAGCAGCCAAGATCTTCCAGCTAGCGGGGGGACCTCCTACAATGAGCAGTTCTTC	CASSQDLPASGGTSYNEQFF
-	TRBJ2-5	-	TRBV10-3	TGTGCCATCAGTGACAGGGTAGGGCATGAGACCCAGTACTTC	CAISDRVGHETQYF
once	TRBJ2-7	TRBD2	TRBV20-1	TGCAGTGCTAGTGTAGCGGGGGAATACTCCTACGAGCAGTACTTC	CSASVAGEYSYEQYF
-	TRBJ2-2	-	TRBV15	TGTGCCACCAGCAGAGATCTGAGCCCTCCCGGGGAGCTGTTTTTT	CATSRDLSPPGELFF
-	TRBJ2-5	-	TRBV6-2/TRBV6-3	TGTGCCAGCAGTTACTCGATAAACAGGGAGACCCAGTACTTC	CASSYSINRETQYF
-	TRBJ1-2	-	TRBV18	TGTGCCAGCTCACCGGAGCAGTACCTCAACTATGGCTACACCTTC	CASSPEQYLNYGYTF
-	TRBJ2-2	-	TRBV27	TGTGCCAGCAGTTTAGGGACCACAGGGACGAACACCGGGGAGCTGTTTTTT	CASSLGTTGTNTGELFF
-	TRBJ2-3	TRBD1	TRBV5-1	TGCGCCAGCAACAGGGGGCGAAACAACGCAGATACGCAGTATTTT	CASNRGRNNADTQYF
-	TRBJ2-7	-	TRBV27	TGTGCCAGTGTACAGGGACGCGAGCAGTACTTC	CASVQGREQYF
-	TRBJ1-6	TRBD1	TRBV7-3	TGTGCCAGCAGCTTAGGGACAGTAGGTTCACCCCTCCACTTT	CASSLGTVGSPLHF
-	TRBJ2-1	TRBD2	TRBV19	TGTGCCAGTTTCGACCGGGGGGGCCCCTACAATGAGCAGTTCTTC	CASFDRGGPYNEQFF
-	TRBJ2-7	TRBD1	TRBV6-1	TGTGCCAGCAGTGAGTTTCGACAGGGGATTTACGAGCAGTACTTC	CASSEFRQGIYEQYF
-	TRBJ2-1	-	TRBV19	TGTGCCAGTAGTGGGTTTGGAGCAGGGTCCGGGGAGCAGTTCTTC	CASSGFGAGSGEQFF
-	TRBJ1-4	TRBD1	TRBV5-4	TGTGCCAGCAGCGCGGGACAGGGGGGGGAAAAACTGTTTTTT	CASSAGQGGEKLFF
few	TRBJ2-7	TRBD2	TRBV7-2	TGTGCCAGCAGCTCCGGACTAGCGAGGTACGAGCAGTACTTC	CASSSGLARYEQYF
-	TRBJ2-7	-	TRBV13	TGTGCCAGCAGCTTGGGACTGAGCACCTACGAGCAGTACTTC	CASSLGLSTYEQYF
-	TRBJ2-1	TRBD2	TRBV30	TGTGCCTGGAGGGGACTAGCGGGGGGGCCCGGCTACAATGAGCAGTTCTTC	CAWRGLAGGPGYNEQFF
-	TRBJ1-5	-	TRBV6-6	TGTGCCAGCAGTTCCCGATTAGTAGTGAATCAGCCCCAGCATTTT	CASSSRLVVNQPQHF
-	TRBJ2-1	TRBD2	TRBV9	TGTGCCAGCAGCCATATAGCGGGGGGGCCTTATTACAATGAGCAGTTCTTC	CASSHIAGGPYYNEQFF
-	TRBJ1-5	TRBD1	TRBV19	TGTGCCAGTAGTCCGCGACAGGGGGCGGGTAGCAATCAGCCCCAGCATTTT	CASSPRQGAGSNQPQHF
-	TRBJ1-2	-	TRBV4-1	TGCGCCAGCAGCCAAGAGACTGGGTCCTATGGCTACACCTTC	CASSQETGSYGYTF
-	TRBJ1-1	-	TRBV9	TGTGCCAGCAGCGTAGAGGGGGGGACCTCGAGGACGAACACTGAAGCTTTCTTT	CASSVEGGTSRTNTEAFF